Listed below are T cell receptor beta chains from one sample, sequenced in a study of breast tumors, draining lymph nodes, adjacent tissues. TCRdb reprocessed the multiplex PCR reads with MiXCR, giving one entry per CDR3 protein. This table has about 180,000 distinct CDR3 sequences, roughly 30% appearing once. The sequencing input was axillary lymph node tissue. The receptors come from a female donor with breast cancer. Some clones in this sample may be carry-over from other donors' samples. Each CDR3 is given with its conserved first and last residue. D genes are given only for firm matches. The size of a clone is reported for some rows only, either as once, few or many, or as a class for expanded clones.

clone size	V gene	J gene	D gene	CDR3 DNA	CDR3 protein
many	TRBV6-2/TRBV6-3	TRBJ1-4	.	TGTGCCAGCAGCGCCGGGGGCGTCCTAGATGAAAAACTGTTTTTT	CASSAGGVLDEKLFF
many	TRBV5-6	TRBJ1-6	.	TGTGCCAGCAGCTTGTTTTCTGCGACCGCCGGCTCACCCCTCCACTTT	CASSLFSATAGSPLHF
many	TRBV7-2	TRBJ2-7	TRBD2	TGTGCCAGCAGCTTTGGACTAGCGGGAGTCTACGAGCAGTACTTC	CASSFGLAGVYEQYF
.	TRBV29-1	TRBJ2-7	TRBD1	TGCAGCGTTGAAGCCCCCAACCGGGACAGGGGGAGCTACGAGCAGTACTTC	CSVEAPNRDRGSYEQYF
many	TRBV9	TRBJ1-3	.	TGTGCCAGCAGCCCACCGGGGATCACTGGAAACACCATATATTTT	CASSPPGITGNTIYF
.	TRBV29-1	TRBJ1-2	.	TGCAGCGTTGGGTCCACAGGAAAAAACTATGGCTACACCTTC	CSVGSTGKNYGYTF
.	TRBV6-1	TRBJ1-4	TRBD1	TGTGCCAGCAACGACCAGGGGGGGGCGGCGTATGAAAAACTGTTTTTT	CASNDQGGAAYEKLFF
many	TRBV4-1	TRBJ2-7	TRBD1	TGCGCCAGCAGCCAAGGACAGGGGGCGTACGAGCAGTACTTC	CASSQGQGAYEQYF
.	TRBV13	TRBJ1-1	.	TGTGCCAGCAGCTTTGGCTCAGGGGCGCCGAACACTGAAGCTTTCTTT	CASSFGSGAPNTEAFF
once	TRBV7-9	TRBJ1-4	.	TGTGCCAGCAGCTTAGTAGGTGGGAAGGAAAAACTGTTTTTT	CASSLVGGKEKLFF
many	TRBV7-9	TRBJ2-3	.	TGTGCCAGCAGTTCACCGCGAGGGGTTCGGACAGATACGCAGTATTTT	CASSSPRGVRTDTQYF
few	TRBV7-9	TRBJ2-5	TRBD2	TGTGCCAGCAGCTTAGGGCCGGGACTAGCTTTTGACGAGCCCCAGTACTTC	CASSLGPGLAFDEPQYF
many	TRBV27	TRBJ2-5	.	TGTGCCAGCAGAACACTTATGGGGGTAAGGGAGACCCAGTACTTC	CASRTLMGVRETQYF
many	TRBV18	TRBJ2-5	TRBD2	TGTGCCAGCTCACCACGGACTAGCAGAGAGACCCAGTACTTC	CASSPRTSRETQYF
.	TRBV7-9	TRBJ2-5	.	TGTGCCAGCAGCCCTGAGACCCAGTACTTC	CASSPETQYF
many	TRBV20-1	TRBJ2-7	.	TGCAGTGCTAGAAGGGGGACGGGAGCTTCCTACGAGCAGTACTTC	CSARRGTGASYEQYF
.	TRBV12-3/TRBV12-4	TRBJ2-5	TRBD2	TGTGCCAGCAGTTTAAGGGGGACTAGCGGTGGAGAGACCCAGTACTTC	CASSLRGTSGGETQYF
many	TRBV19	TRBJ1-4	.	TGTGCCAGTAGTATAGAGAGATCCCCCCGGGGACGTTCCACAACTAATGAAAAACTGTTTTTT	CASSIERSPRGRSTTNEKLFF
few	TRBV27	TRBJ2-2	.	TGTGCCAGCAGCGACCCACGACGGAACACCGGGGAGCTGTTTTTT	CASSDPRRNTGELFF
.	TRBV3-1	TRBJ1-2	.	TGTGCCAGCAGCCCGATCCTCCGAGCTAACTATGGCTACGCCTTC	CASSPILRANYGYAF
many	TRBV11-1	TRBJ1-2	.	TGTGCCAGCAGCGGTAGTGGGAGAAAACGGGGCTACACCTTC	CASSGSGRKRGYTF
many	TRBV24-1	TRBJ1-5	.	TGTGCCACCAGTGACGGGACCGACCCCCGGGATCAGCCCCAGCATTTT	CATSDGTDPRDQPQHF
few	TRBV18	TRBJ2-4	.	TGTGCCAGCTCACCTCGGTACATTCAGTACTTC	CASSPRYIQYF
many	TRBV25-1	TRBJ1-2	TRBD1	TGTGCCAGCAGTGGTCCGGGACAGGGGTATGGCTACACCTTC	CASSGPGQGYGYTF
many	TRBV7-2	TRBJ2-3	.	TGTGCCAGCAGCTCTCCCACGTTGGGGGTCACGGGTACGCAGTATTTT	CASSSPTLGVTGTQYF
many	TRBV29-1	TRBJ2-5	.	TGCAGCGTTGAAGCGATAGTTGAGACCCAGTACTTC	CSVEAIVETQYF
many	TRBV6-2/TRBV6-3	TRBJ2-7	.	TGTGCCAGCTCTGGACCACCCCACTCCTACGAGCAGTACTTC	CASSGPPHSYEQYF
many	TRBV20-1	TRBJ1-2	.	TGCAGTGCTAGAGATCCACGGGGGCTCTATGGCTACACCTTC	CSARDPRGLYGYTF
many	TRBV5-1	TRBJ1-6	TRBD1	TGCGCCAGCAGCTTGAGGGACAGGGTGTCTCATAATTCACCCCTCCACTTT	CASSLRDRVSHNSPLHF
.	TRBV6-6	TRBJ2-3	TRBD1	TGTGCCAGCAGTCCCCGGGACAGGTTGGCAGATACGCAGTATTTT	CASSPRDRLADTQYF
many	TRBV7-9	TRBJ1-6	.	TGTGCCAGCAGCCGCGGGGGCGGATTCTATAATTCACCCCTCCACTTT	CASSRGGGFYNSPLHF
once	TRBV10-3	TRBJ1-2	.	TGTGCCATCAGTGAGGGAACAGCGTCTAACTATGGCTACACCTTC	CAISEGTASNYGYTF
once	TRBV6-2/TRBV6-3	TRBJ2-6	TRBD2	TGTGCCAGCAGACCGGGACTAGCGGGGGCCAACGTCCTGACTTTC	CASRPGLAGANVLTF
.	TRBV7-8	TRBJ1-1	.	TGTGCCAGCAGCTTAGGCAGACACACTGAAGCTTTCTTT	CASSLGRHTEAFF
many	TRBV19	TRBJ2-6	TRBD1	TGTGCCAGTAGTTTACAGGGGGCGGATGGGGCCAACGTCCTGACTTTC	CASSLQGADGANVLTF
.	TRBV20-1	TRBJ1-2	.	TGCAGCGCCAAAAGGGACGAGGGCTACACCTTC	CSAKRDEGYTF
many	TRBV5-8	TRBJ2-7	.	TGTGCCAGCAGCTGGGCAGGGAAAAACGAGCAGTACTTC	CASSWAGKNEQYF
.	TRBV29-1	TRBJ1-5	.	TGCAGCGTTGAAGACTCAGGGTCTCAGCCCCAGCATTTT	CSVEDSGSQPQHF
.	TRBV7-2	TRBJ2-2	.	TGTGCCAGCAGCGCTGCCAGGGGCGGGGAGCTGTTTTTT	CASSAARGGELFF
many	TRBV18	TRBJ2-6	.	TGTGCCAGCTCACCTACTAGCTCTGGGGCCAACGTCCTGACTTTC	CASSPTSSGANVLTF
many	TRBV7-6	TRBJ1-6	TRBD1	TGTGCCAGCAGCTTACAACAGGGGCATAATTCACCCCTCCACTTT	CASSLQQGHNSPLHF
many	TRBV19	TRBJ2-5	TRBD2	TGTGCCAGTAGTAACGCGGGGGTAGGGACCCAGTACTTC	CASSNAGVGTQYF
many	TRBV11-2	TRBJ2-7	TRBD2	TGTGCCAGCAGCTTCCGGACTAGCGGCTACTACGAGCAGTACTTC	CASSFRTSGYYEQYF
.	TRBV20-1	TRBJ2-3	TRBD2	TGCAGTGCTAGGAGTTGGACTAGCGGGAGGGCCGGGCCTACGCAGTATTTT	CSARSWTSGRAGPTQYF
many	TRBV30	TRBJ2-1	.	TGTGCCTGGAGTAAGGGGGGCTACAATGAGCAGTTCTTC	CAWSKGGYNEQFF
.	TRBV24-1	TRBJ2-7	TRBD2	TGTGCCACCAGTGACCTGGGACTAGCGGGCACCTACGAGCAGTACTTC	CATSDLGLAGTYEQYF
many	TRBV12-3/TRBV12-4	TRBJ2-3	.	TGTGCCAGCAGTTTAAGGCCGGTCACAGATACGCAGTATTTT	CASSLRPVTDTQYF
few	TRBV6-5	TRBJ2-5	TRBD2	TGTGCCAGCAGTCACCGGGGACTAGCGGGGGGGCCGGGCCAAGAGACCCAGTACTTC	CASSHRGLAGGPGQETQYF
.	TRBV2	TRBJ2-5	TRBD2	TGTGCCAGACTAGCGGAACAAGAGACCCAGTACTTC	CARLAEQETQYF
many	TRBV12-5	TRBJ1-5	.	TGTGCTAGTGGTTTGGTAACCAATCAGCCCCAGCATTTT	CASGLVTNQPQHF
many	TRBV2	TRBJ2-7	.	TGTGCCAGCAGGGAGGGGATTTGGGAGCAGTACTTC	CASREGIWEQYF
many	TRBV19	TRBJ2-1	.	TGTGCCAGTACTGGATACTACAATGAGCAGTTCTTC	CASTGYYNEQFF
many	TRBV18	TRBJ1-4	TRBD1	TGTGCCAGCTCAGCGACAGGGACAGGGGAAAAACTGTTTTTT	CASSATGTGEKLFF
many	TRBV18	TRBJ2-3	TRBD2	TGTGCCAGCTCACTTATCCCCCCTAGCGGGGCGGGGGATACGCAGTATTTT	CASSLIPPSGAGDTQYF
many	TRBV19	TRBJ1-5	TRBD1	TGTGCCAGTAGTATTCAGGACAGGGGAAGTCAGCCCCAGCATTTT	CASSIQDRGSQPQHF
.	TRBV20-1	TRBJ2-7	.	TGCAGTGCTCAGGGGAACTACGAGCAGTACTTC	CSAQGNYEQYF
many	TRBV9	TRBJ1-3	.	TGTGCCAGCAGCCCGCGCGGATGGGGTGGAAACACCATATATTTT	CASSPRGWGGNTIYF